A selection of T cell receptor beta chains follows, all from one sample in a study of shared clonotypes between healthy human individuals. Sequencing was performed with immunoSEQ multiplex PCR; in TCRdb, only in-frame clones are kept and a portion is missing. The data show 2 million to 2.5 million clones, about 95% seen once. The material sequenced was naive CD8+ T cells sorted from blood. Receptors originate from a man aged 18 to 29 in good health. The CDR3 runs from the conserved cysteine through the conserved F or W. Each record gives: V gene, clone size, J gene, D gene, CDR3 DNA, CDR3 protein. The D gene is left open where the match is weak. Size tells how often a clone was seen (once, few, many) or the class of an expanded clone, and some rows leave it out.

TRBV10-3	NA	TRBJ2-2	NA	TGTGCCATCAGTGAGACCATCGCGAACACCGGGGAGCTGTTTTTT	CAISETIANTGELFF
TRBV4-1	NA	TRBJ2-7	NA	TGCGCCAGCAGCGGGGTGTCCTACGAGCAGTACTTC	CASSGVSYEQYF
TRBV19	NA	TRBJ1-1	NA	TGTGCCAGTAAGTCGGCAGGGGACATGAACACTGAAGCTTTCTTT	CASKSAGDMNTEAFF
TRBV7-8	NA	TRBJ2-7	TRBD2	TGTGCCAGCAGCTCCGGACTAGCGGGGGCCCTTGGATACGAGCAGTACTTC	CASSSGLAGALGYEQYF
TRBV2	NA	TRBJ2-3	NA	TGTGCCAGCAGTGAGGCGTTGGGGATTGGGACAGATACGCAGTATTTT	CASSEALGIGTDTQYF
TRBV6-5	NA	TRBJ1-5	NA	TGTGCCAGCAGTTTAACAGGAGGAAATCAGCCCCAGCATTTT	CASSLTGGNQPQHF
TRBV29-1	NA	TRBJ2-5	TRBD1	TGCAGCGTTACTGACGAGGGGGACAGGGTTTGGGAGACCCAGTACTTC	CSVTDEGDRVWETQYF
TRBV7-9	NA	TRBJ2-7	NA	TGTGCCAGCAGCTTATCCAGCGGCTATAGCTCCTACGAGCAGTACTTC	CASSLSSGYSSYEQYF
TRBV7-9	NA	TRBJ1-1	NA	TGTGCCAGCGGCGAAACAGGGCTCAACACTGAAGCTTTCTTT	CASGETGLNTEAFF
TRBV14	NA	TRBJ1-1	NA	TGTGCCAGCAGCCAGGTGAACACTGAAGCTTTCTTT	CASSQVNTEAFF
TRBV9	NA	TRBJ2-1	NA	TGTGCCAGCAGCGTAGAGGGGGGAGTACCCTACAATGAGCAGTTCTTC	CASSVEGGVPYNEQFF
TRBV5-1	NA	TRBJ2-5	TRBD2	TGCGCCAGCAGTCCGGGACTAGGGTCGGGAGAGACCCAGTACTTC	CASSPGLGSGETQYF
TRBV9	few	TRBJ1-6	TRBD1	TGTGCCAGCAGCGCTACCGGGACAGGGGATTCACCCCTCCACTTT	CASSATGTGDSPLHF
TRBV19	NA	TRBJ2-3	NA	TGTGCCAGTGTTCACAGGGGAGGCCCAGATACGCAGTATTTT	CASVHRGGPDTQYF
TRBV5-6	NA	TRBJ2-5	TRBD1	TGTGCCAGCAGCTCGACAGGGTCCATCACCCAGTACTTC	CASSSTGSITQYF
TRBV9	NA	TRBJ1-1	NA	TGTGCCAGCAGTCTCAGGGACATCAACACTGAAGCTTTCTTT	CASSLRDINTEAFF
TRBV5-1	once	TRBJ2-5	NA	TGCGCCAGCAGCTTGGTCGGGGGGCTTTCCCAAGAGACCCAGTACTTC	CASSLVGGLSQETQYF
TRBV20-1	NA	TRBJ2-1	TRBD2	TGCAGTGCTCAGCGGGGGGCTGAGCAGTTCTTC	CSAQRGAEQFF
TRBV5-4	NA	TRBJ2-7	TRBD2	TGTGCCAGCAGCCCGGGACTAGCCTCCTACGAGCAGTACTTC	CASSPGLASYEQYF
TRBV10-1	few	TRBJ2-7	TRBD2	TGCGCCAGCAGCTCGGGACTAGCGGGTGACGAGCAGTACTTC	CASSSGLAGDEQYF
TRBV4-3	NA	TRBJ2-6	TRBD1	TGCGCCAAGGGGGGACAGGTCTCCTCTGGGGCCAACGTCCTGACTTTC	CAKGGQVSSGANVLTF
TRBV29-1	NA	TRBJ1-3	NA	TGCAGCGCTGACCTTGAAGGGTCTGGAAACACCATATATTTT	CSADLEGSGNTIYF
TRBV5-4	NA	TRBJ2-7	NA	TGTGCCAGCAGCGCGGACTCCTCCTACGAGCAGTACTTC	CASSADSSYEQYF
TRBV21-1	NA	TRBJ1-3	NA	TGTGCCAGCGATGCAGCGGCGCCCGGAAACACCATATATTTT	CASDAAAPGNTIYF
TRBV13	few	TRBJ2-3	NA	TGTGCCAGCAGCTCAAGCACAGATACGCAGTATTTT	CASSSSTDTQYF
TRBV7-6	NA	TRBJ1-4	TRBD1	TGTGCCAGCAGCGTAGGACAGGAGGCAGCTAATGAAAAACTGTTTTTT	CASSVGQEAANEKLFF
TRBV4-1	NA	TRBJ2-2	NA	TGCGCCAGCAGCTCGGGACTCTTCACCGGGGAGCTGTTTTTT	CASSSGLFTGELFF
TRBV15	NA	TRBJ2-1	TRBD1	TGTGCCACCAGCACGACAGGGGGTTGGGATGAGCAGTTCTTC	CATSTTGGWDEQFF
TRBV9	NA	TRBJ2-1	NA	TGTGCCAGCAGCGTAGGTGGAAATGGGTACAATGAGCAGTTCTTC	CASSVGGNGYNEQFF
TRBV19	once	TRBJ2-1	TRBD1	TGTGCCAGTAGTATTGTACAGGGGAACAGTGAGCAGTTCTTC	CASSIVQGNSEQFF
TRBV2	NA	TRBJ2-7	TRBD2	TGTGCCAGTATGGAGGACCCACTAGCGCACTACGAGCAGTACTTC	CASMEDPLAHYEQYF
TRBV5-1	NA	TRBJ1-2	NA	TGCGCCAGCAGCTTGGAGGGCAGGGAGGATGGCTACACCTTC	CASSLEGREDGYTF
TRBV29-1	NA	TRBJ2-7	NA	TGCAGCGCCCTCCCCGTTGGGGCCGGAGCCTACGAGCAGTACTTC	CSALPVGAGAYEQYF
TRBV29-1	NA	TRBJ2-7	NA	TGCAGCGTTGAAGATCTTGGGAGAGTAGGTTCCTACGAGCAGTACTTC	CSVEDLGRVGSYEQYF
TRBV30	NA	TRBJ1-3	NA	TGTGCCTGGAGTGATGGTTCTGGAAACACCATATATTTT	CAWSDGSGNTIYF
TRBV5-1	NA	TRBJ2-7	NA	TGCGCCAGCAGCCCGCGTAGAGGCGAGCAGTACTTC	CASSPRRGEQYF
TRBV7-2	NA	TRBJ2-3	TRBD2	TGTGCCAGCAGCTCACTAGCGGGGGGGTCCCGACCGGCGGATACGCAGTATTTT	CASSSLAGGSRPADTQYF
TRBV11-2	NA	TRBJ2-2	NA	TGTGCCAGCAGTTTCACCGGGGAGCTGTTTTTT	CASSFTGELFF
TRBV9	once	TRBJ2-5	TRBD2	TGTGCCAGCAGCGCTATGGCGGGACTAGCGGGAGCGGAGACCCAGTACTTC	CASSAMAGLAGAETQYF
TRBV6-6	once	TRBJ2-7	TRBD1	TGTGCCAGCAGTTACTCGACAGGGACCTCCTACGAGCAGTACTTC	CASSYSTGTSYEQYF